This TCR beta chain derives from a study of response to subunit inactivated influenza vaccine. TCRdb processed the RT-PCR reads anew with MiXCR; each CDR3 protein has one entry. The data hold approximately 530,000 distinct CDR3 sequences, with roughly 8.2% observed a single time. A word on this clonotype: Its antigen is unknown.

The V and J ends lost 4 bases and 5 bases respectively, with 10 bases between them. Germline assignment: CDR1 SGHKS and CDR2 YYEKEE (reference sequence). CDR3 length: 14 residues. Study conclusions and caveats: Each seasonal influenza vaccination recruits few new T cells, the authors suggested.

The sample was PBMCs from blood, taken around 25 months after vaccination. The V call is TRBV5-5, the J call TRBJ1-6, with D uncertain. The TCR originated in a man aged 45-69 years who received an inactivated influenza vaccine. The CDR3 nucleotides read TGTGCCAGCAGCAGCTTACCTAATAATTCACCCCTCCACTTT. Protein: CASSSLPNNSPLHF.